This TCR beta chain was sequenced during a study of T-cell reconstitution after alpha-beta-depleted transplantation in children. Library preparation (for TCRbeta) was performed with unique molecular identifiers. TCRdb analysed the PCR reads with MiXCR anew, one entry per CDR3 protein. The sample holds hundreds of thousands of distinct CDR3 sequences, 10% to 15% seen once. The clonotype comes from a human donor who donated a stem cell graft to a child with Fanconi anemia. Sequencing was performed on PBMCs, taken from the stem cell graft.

DNA for the CDR3: TGCGCCAGCAGCCAAGGGGGGCAAAGTACGCAGTATTTT. This gives the protein CASSQGGQSTQYF. This chain uses TRBV4-3 with TRBJ2-3; D is possibly TRBD1 (6 bases). The germline V gene encodes CDR1 LGHNA and CDR2 YSLEER. The CDR3 length is 13 residues. Trimming removed 1 base at V and 8 bases at J, with 10 bases between.